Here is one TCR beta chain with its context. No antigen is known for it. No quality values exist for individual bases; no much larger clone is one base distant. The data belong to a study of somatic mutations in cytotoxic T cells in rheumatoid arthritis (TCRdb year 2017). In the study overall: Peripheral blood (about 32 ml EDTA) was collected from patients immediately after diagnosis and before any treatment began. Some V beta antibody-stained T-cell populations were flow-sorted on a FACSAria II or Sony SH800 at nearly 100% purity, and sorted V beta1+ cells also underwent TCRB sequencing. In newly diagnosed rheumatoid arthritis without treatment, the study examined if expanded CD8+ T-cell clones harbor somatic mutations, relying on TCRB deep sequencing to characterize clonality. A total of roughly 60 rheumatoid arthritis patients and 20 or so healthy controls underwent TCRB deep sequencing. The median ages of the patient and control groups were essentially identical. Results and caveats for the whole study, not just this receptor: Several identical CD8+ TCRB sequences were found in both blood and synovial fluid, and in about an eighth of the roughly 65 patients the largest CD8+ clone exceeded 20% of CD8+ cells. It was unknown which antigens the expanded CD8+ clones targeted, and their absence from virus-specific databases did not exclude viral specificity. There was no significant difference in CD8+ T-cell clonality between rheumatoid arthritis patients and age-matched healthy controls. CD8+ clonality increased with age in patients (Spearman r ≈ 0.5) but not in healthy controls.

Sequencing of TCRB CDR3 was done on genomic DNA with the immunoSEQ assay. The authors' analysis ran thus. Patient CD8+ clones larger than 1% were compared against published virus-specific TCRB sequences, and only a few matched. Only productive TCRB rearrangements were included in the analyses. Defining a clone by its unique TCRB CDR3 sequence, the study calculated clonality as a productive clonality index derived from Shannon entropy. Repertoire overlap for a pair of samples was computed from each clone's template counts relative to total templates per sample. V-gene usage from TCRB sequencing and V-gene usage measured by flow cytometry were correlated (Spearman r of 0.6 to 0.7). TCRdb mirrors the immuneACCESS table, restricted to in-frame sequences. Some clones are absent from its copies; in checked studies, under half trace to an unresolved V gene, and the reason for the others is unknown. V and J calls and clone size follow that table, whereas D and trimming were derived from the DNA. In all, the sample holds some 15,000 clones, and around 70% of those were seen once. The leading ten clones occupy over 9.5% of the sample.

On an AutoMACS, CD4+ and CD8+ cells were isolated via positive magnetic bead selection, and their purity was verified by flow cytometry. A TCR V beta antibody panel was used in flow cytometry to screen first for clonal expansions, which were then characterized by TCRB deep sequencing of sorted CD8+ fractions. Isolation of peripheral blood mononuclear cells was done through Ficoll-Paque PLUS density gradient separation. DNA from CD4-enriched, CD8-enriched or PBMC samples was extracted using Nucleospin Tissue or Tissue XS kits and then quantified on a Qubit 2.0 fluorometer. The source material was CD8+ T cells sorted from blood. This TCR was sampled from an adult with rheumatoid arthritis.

In nucleotide form, the sequence is TGCGCCAGCAGCCAGGGACAGGGTGGATTTCAGCCCCAGCATTTT. This encodes CASSQGQGGFQPQHF. Rearrangement joined TRBV4-1 to TRBJ1-5, with 9 central nucleotides matching TRBD1. Reading from cysteine to phenylalanine, the CDR3 counts 15 amino acids. Only the CDR3 DNA stays, 45 bases, in frame from base 1. Clipping removes 3 bases from V and 6 bases from J, with 6 as the unmatched junction base count. CDR1 MGHRA and CDR2 YSYEKL were looked up in the germline V gene.